Shown below are 24 T cell receptor beta chains from a single sample sequenced in a study of human T cells and chemical hapten exposure. As for time point: patch test 2, 6 weeks after DPC sensitization. Treatment given: therapeutic diphenylcyclopropenone sensitization with weekly scalp DPC. TCRdb processed the RACE reads anew with MiXCR; each CDR3 protein has one entry. The table has under 85,000 distinct CDR3 sequences, 10% to 13% seen once. The sample was whole blood, taken in connection with sensitization to the hapten diphenylcyclopropenone (DPC). These receptors were obtained from a woman aged 50 to 60 with alopecia areata. Some clones in this sample may be carry-over from other donors' samples.

The chain is built from TRBV11-3 and TRBJ2-2; tentative D call: TRBD2 (6 bases). From germline, CDR1 is SGHNT and CDR2 YENEEA. The CDR3 runs to 15 residues. Trimming took 1 base from V and 4 from J, leaving 10 bases between them. CDR3 protein: CASSLGLGGTGELFF. CDR3 bases: TGTGCCAGCAGCTTAGGTCTCGGGGGCACCGGGGAGCTGTTTTTT. The full variable domain, its missing parts supplied by reference TRBV11-3 and TRBJ2-2, is EAGVVQSPRYKIIEKKQPVAFWCNPISGHNTLYWYLQNLGQGPELLIRYENEEAVDDSQLPKDRFSAERLKGVDSTLKIQPAELGDSAVYLCASSLGLGGTGELFFGEGSRLTVL.

In this sample, this clonotype turned up many times. The chain carries TRBV29-1 and TRBJ1-2; tentative D call: TRBD1 (5 bases). The CDR3 runs to 15 residues. Germline-derived CDR1 and CDR2 are SQVTM and ANQGSEA. The V and J ends lost 6 bases and 0 bases respectively, with 17 bases between them. CDR3 residues: CSVGTDTFTNYGYTF. In nucleotides, the CDR3 is TGCAGCGTCGGGACGGATACTTTTACTAACTATGGCTACACCTTC.

This clonotype was seen many times. The genes are TRBV20-1 and TRBJ2-1; 12 bases are a match to TRBD2. Germline values: CDR1 DFQATT, CDR2 SNEGSKA (reference sequence). This CDR3 region has 16 residues. After removal of 3 bases from V and 6 bases from J, the junction contained 9 bases not matched to a gene. DNA of the CDR3: TGCAGTGCTAGTGAAGCGGGACTAGCGGGCATCAATGAGCAGTTCTTC. Translating gives CSASEAGLAGINEQFF.

This clonotype has a count of ten or more. CDR3 in amino acids: CASSPNTAGIGGYTF. In DNA form, the CDR3 reads TGTGCCAGCAGCCCTAACACGGCAGGGATAGGCGGCTACACCTTC. This chain joins TRBV7-3 and TRBJ1-2; a weak D match, TRBD1 (5 bases). The V gene lost 5 bases and the J gene lost 8 bases, with 21 bases spanning the gap. This CDR3 has 15 amino acids. The germline gives CDR1 SGHTA, CDR2 FQGTGA.

The rearrangement uses TRBV19 and TRBJ1-1, with D uncertain. CDR3 size: 13 residues. Deletions cut 3 bases from V and 1 base from J, with 6 bases between. CDR1 and CDR2 (germline): LNHDA, SQIVND (reference sequence). CDR3 loop: CASSISGNTEAFF. The CDR3 bases are TGTGCCAGTAGTATCTCGGGGAACACTGAAGCTTTCTTT.

The sample holds a few counts of this clonotype. The chain combines TRBV5-4 with TRBJ2-7; D unresolved. Germline V gives CDR1 SGHNT, CDR2 YYREEE (reference sequence). The V end was cut by 2 bases, the J end by 3 bases, with 9 bases between. The length of the CDR3 is 13 residues. CDR3 region: CASSFEKFYEQYF. The DNA for the CDR3 is TGTGCCAGCAGCTTCGAAAAGTTCTACGAGCAGTACTTC.

The gene calls are TRBV3-1 and TRBJ2-4; D gene ambiguous. CDR1 LGHDT and CDR2 YNNKEL come from the germline V gene (reference sequence). This CDR3 comprises 13 residues. V was cut by 7 bases and J by 5 bases, with 12 bases left in between. The DNA of the CDR3 is TGTGCCAGCATGGGCTGGGCCGAAAACATTCAGTACTTC. Protein: CASMGWAENIQYF.

The chain combines TRBV29-1 with TRBJ2-3, with TRBD1 identical over 7 bases. The trim removed 6 bases at V and 4 bases at J, leaving 4 bases unmatched. CDR1 is SQVTM, CDR2 ANQGSEA, per germline. CDR3 length: 12 residues. CDR3 in amino acids: CSVRGRPDTQYF. The CDR3 bases are TGCAGCGTGAGGGGGCGCCCAGATACGCAGTATTTT.

This clonotype showed up just a few times. CDR3 nucleotides: TGTGCCAGCAGCATATCTAGCGGGAGCCAAATCGGGTTCACAGATACGCAGTATTTT. It yields the protein CASSISSGSQIGFTDTQYF. The chain links TRBV7-2 to TRBJ2-3; 10 nucleotides match TRBD2. CDR1 and CDR2 from the germline V gene are SGHTA and FQGNSA. The CDR3 sequence is 19 residues long. V was pared by 5 bases and J by 2 bases, with 16 bases of the junction left unmatched.

This clonotype was seen repeatedly, ten times or more. V gene TRBV25-1 combines with J gene TRBJ1-3; unclear D gene. Trimming left V 8 bases short and J 0 bases short, with 11 bases between. Germline V gene lookup returns CDR1 MGHDK and CDR2 SYGVNS. There are 14 residues in the CDR3. CDR3 loop: CASAGVGSGNTIYF. CDR3 in DNA: TGTGCCAGCGCCGGTGTAGGCTCTGGAAACACCATATATTTT.

This clonotype was seen a handful of times. The J gene is TRBJ2-5, the V gene TRBV6-6; 8 bases line up with TRBD1. CDR1 and CDR2 from the germline V gene are MNHNY and SVGAGI (reference sequence). CDR3 size: 16 residues. With V trimmed by 6 bases and J by 5 bases, 14 bases remained unmatched. CDR3 bases: TGTGCCAGCAGACTACGACAGGGGTCATCCACGGAGACCCAGTACTTC. It specifies CASRLRQGSSTETQYF.

This clonotype has a single count. V usage is TRBV3-1 and J usage is TRBJ2-2; no firm D call. V lost 0 bases and J 6 bases, leaving 11 bases between the germline ends. Germline CDR1 and CDR2: LGHDT and YNNKEL (reference sequence). CDR3 size: 15 residues. The CDR3 spells CASSQDPLGAGELFF. In nucleotides, the CDR3 is TGTGCCAGCAGCCAAGATCCGTTAGGTGCCGGGGAGCTGTTTTTT.

This clonotype was seen a few times. The chain has TRBV6-2 or TRBV6-3 and TRBJ1-6; D is unresolved. Germline V gene data show CDR1 as MNHEY and CDR2 as SVGEGT. The CDR3 loop spans 14 amino acids. V lost 6 bases, J lost 9 bases, and 15 bases lay in between. In DNA, the CDR3 is TGTGCCAGCAGCCTTCAAGTAGACCGTTCACCCCTCCACTTT. Translating it yields CASSLQVDRSPLHF.

The chain combines TRBV5-1 with TRBJ1-2; 10 nucleotides match TRBD1. With V trimmed by 4 bases and J by 2 bases, 8 bases remained unmatched. Germline CDR1 SGHRS, CDR2 YFSETQ. This CDR3 has 16 residues. The CDR3 protein is CASSPGQGRGNYGYTF. In DNA, the CDR3 is TGCGCCAGCAGCCCGGGACAGGGGAGGGGAAACTATGGCTACACCTTC.

This clonotype has just a few counts. The CDR3 loop is CASSPPGTVNTEAFF. The CDR3 coding sequence is TGTGCCAGCTCACCACCGGGTACAGTGAACACTGAAGCTTTCTTT. The chain links TRBV18 to TRBJ1-1; no clear D. Looked up from germline, CDR1 is KGHSH and CDR2 is LQKENI. The CDR3 runs to 15 residues. V dropped 0 bases and J dropped 0 bases, with 8 bases sitting between them.

This clonotype turned up a few times. The rearrangement joins TRBV5-1 to TRBJ1-1, with TRBD1 matching 8 bases. The CDR3 sequence is 15 residues long. V dropped 0 bases and J dropped 4; count of bases not matched to a gene: 5. Germline V gives CDR1 SGHRS, CDR2 YFSETQ. The CDR3 here is CASSLAGTGGTEAFF. The CDR3 coding sequence is TGCGCCAGCAGCTTGGCTGGAACAGGGGGCACTGAAGCTTTCTTT.

This clonotype was counted ten times or more. The chain employs TRBV5-1 and TRBJ2-1, with 9 bases that match TRBD1. CDR1 and CDR2 (germline): SGHRS, YFSETQ. V was pared by 3 bases and J by 7 bases, with 2 bases of the junction left unmatched. This CDR3 region has 13 residues. CDR3 DNA: TGCGCCAGCAGCTGGGACAGGGCAAATGAGCAGTTCTTC. This sequence encodes CASSWDRANEQFF.

This clonotype has ten or more counts. The rearrangement links TRBV18 to TRBJ1-1; D may be TRBD1 (5 bases). This CDR3 spans 14 amino acids. In germline, CDR1 is KGHSH, CDR2 LQKENI. Deletions cut 3 bases from V and 5 bases from J, with 13 bases between. This CDR3 reads CASSPPGEWTEAFF. The CDR3 nucleotides read TGTGCCAGCTCACCCCCGGGGGAGTGGACTGAAGCTTTCTTT.

The chain recombines TRBV6-6 with TRBJ2-3; the match to TRBD2 covers 7 bases. This CDR3 region has 18 residues. J gave up 8 bases and V 0 bases, and 17 bases lay outside the gene matches. Germline CDR1 and CDR2: MNHNY and SVGAGI (reference sequence). The CDR3 DNA reads as TGTGCCAGCAGTTACTCCGCCCCGACTAGCCGCCTGGGGGGTACGCAGTATTTT. Translation gives CASSYSAPTSRLGGTQYF.

This clonotype was recorded at least ten times. This sequence joins TRBV29-1 and TRBJ2-7; D gene uncertain. The CDR3 consists of 13 residues. V was cut by 2 bases and J by 2 bases, with 10 bases left in between. Germline values: CDR1 SQVTM, CDR2 ANQGSEA. The CDR3 sequence: CSVESTAPYEQYF. CDR3 in DNA: TGCAGCGTTGAATCCACGGCCCCCTACGAGCAGTACTTC.

This clonotype has only one observation. A junction boundary mismatches the germline segment, possibly from a read error. V usage is TRBV29-1 and J usage is TRBJ2-2, with a possible D match to TRBD2 (6 bases). Germline V lookup: CDR1 SQVTM, CDR2 ANQGSEA. CDR3 size: 12 residues. The CDR3: CSVTGGTEELFF. As DNA, the CDR3 is TGCAGCGTGACTGGAGGGACCGAGGAGCTGTTTTTT.

The rearrangement links TRBV16 to TRBJ1-2; D gene unclear. V lost 2 bases and J 4 bases, leaving 11 bases between the germline ends. CDR1 KGHSY and CDR2 FQNENV come from the germline V gene. CDR3 length: 14 amino acids. CDR3 coding DNA: TGTGCCAGCAGCCAAGGACGGACTATCTATGGCTACACCTTC. Its translation: CASSQGRTIYGYTF.

This clonotype was detected many times. The V and J genes are TRBV5-1 and TRBJ2-5; 10 bases match TRBD1. CDR1 is SGHRS, CDR2 YFSETQ, per germline. CDR3 length: 16 residues. V gave up 3 bases and J gave up 5 bases; unmatched junction bases: 10. CDR3 coding DNA: TGCGCCAGCAGCTCTCAACCGGGACAGGGGCGCGAGACCCAGTACTTC. Encoded protein: CASSSQPGQGRETQYF.

This clonotype came up many times. V and J are TRBV3-1 and TRBJ2-3; D gene uncertain. The V end was cut by 2 bases, the J end by 2 bases, with 8 bases between. Germline CDR1 reads LGHDT; CDR2 reads YNNKEL (reference sequence). The CDR3 spans 14 residues. The CDR3 DNA reads TGTGCCAGCAGCCAACTGGCGGTCACAGATACGCAGTATTTT. Translating it yields CASSQLAVTDTQYF.